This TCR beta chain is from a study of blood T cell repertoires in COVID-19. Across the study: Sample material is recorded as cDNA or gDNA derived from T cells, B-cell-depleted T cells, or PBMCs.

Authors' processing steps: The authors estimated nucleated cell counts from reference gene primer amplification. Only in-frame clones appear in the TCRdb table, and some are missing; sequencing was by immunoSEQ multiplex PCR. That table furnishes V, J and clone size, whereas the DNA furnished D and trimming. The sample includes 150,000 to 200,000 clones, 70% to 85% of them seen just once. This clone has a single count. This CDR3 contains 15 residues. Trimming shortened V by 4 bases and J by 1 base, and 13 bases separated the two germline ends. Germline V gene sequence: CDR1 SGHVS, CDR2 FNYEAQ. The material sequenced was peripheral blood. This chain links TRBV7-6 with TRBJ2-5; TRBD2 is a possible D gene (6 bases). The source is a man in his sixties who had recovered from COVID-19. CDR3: CASSSLAGSQETQYF. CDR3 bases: TGTGCCAGCAGCTCACTGGCGGGGTCCCAAGAGACCCAGTACTTC.